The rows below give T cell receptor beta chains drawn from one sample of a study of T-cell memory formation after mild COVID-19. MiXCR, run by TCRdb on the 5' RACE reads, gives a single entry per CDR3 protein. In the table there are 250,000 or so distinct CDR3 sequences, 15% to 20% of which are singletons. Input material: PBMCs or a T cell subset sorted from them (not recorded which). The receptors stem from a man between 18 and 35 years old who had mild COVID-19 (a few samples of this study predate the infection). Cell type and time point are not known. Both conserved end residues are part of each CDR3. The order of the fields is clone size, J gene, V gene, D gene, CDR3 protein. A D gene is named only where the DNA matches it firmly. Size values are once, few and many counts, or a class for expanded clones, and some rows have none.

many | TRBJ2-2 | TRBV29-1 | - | CSVSRAGELFF
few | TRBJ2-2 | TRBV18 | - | CASSPGENTGELFF
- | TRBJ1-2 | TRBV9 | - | CASSSTRGAYGYTF
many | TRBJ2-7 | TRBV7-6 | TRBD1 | CASSLGTGYEQYF
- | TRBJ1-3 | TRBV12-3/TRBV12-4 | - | CASSLGAFLSGNTIYF
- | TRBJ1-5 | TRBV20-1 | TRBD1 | CSACSTGGGNQPQHF
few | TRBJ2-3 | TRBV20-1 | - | CSAQERRGATDTQYF
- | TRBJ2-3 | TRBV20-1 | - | CSARDNLLTDTQYF
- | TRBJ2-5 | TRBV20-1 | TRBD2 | CSAGPGTSGQETQYF
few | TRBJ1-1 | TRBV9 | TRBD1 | CASSVTGGTEAFF
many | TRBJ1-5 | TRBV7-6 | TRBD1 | CASSLDRGGQPQHF
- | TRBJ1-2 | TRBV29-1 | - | CSVGTRDQGGYTF
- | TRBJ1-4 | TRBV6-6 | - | CASSYSAGAYEKLFF
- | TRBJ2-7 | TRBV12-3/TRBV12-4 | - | CASSLDAYEQYF
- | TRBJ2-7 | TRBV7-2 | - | CASSSGVGEQYF
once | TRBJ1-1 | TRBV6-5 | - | CASSLGIGTEAFF
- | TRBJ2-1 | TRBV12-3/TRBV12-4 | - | CASSLAESGVGQFF
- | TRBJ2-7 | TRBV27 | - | CASSHGRHEQYF
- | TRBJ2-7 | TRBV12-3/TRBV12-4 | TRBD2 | CASSRLAAHYEQYF
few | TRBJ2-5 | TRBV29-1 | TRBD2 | CSVVLAGSQETQYF
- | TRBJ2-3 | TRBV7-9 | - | CASSLPRGTRDTQYF
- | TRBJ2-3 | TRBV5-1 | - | CASSIREQTHFTDTQYF
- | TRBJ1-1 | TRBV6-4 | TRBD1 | CASSDSTGGITEAFF
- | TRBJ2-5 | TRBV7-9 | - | CASSFKVSETQYF
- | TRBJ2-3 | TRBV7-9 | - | CASSLTPGLTDTQYF
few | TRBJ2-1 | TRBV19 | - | CASSMEGVRVNEQFF
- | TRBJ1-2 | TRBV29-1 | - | CSARQAHKLYGYTF
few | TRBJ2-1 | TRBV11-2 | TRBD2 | CASSLDRRGGLRDEQFF
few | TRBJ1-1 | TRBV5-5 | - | CASSLVMGAGDFF
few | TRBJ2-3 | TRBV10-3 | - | CAISVTGSTDTQYF
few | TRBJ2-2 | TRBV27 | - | CASSPLARTDTGELFF
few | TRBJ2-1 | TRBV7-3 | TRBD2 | CASSFGGENEQFF
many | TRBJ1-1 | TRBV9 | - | CASSVALGTEAFF
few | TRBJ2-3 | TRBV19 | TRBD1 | CASSIGQADTQYF
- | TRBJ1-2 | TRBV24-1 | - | CATSDSDGHGYTF
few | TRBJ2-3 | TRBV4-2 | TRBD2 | CASNPRAGSTDTQYF
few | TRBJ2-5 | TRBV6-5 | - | CASRSPLTVLETQYF
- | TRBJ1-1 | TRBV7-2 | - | CASSSGQNTEAFF
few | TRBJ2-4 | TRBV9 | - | CASSVEVMEGKGAKNIQYF
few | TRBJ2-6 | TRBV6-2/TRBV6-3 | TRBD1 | CASSLRGSGANVLTF
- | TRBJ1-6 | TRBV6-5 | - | CASQRGGGRNSPLHF
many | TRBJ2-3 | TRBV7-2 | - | CASSLDQGLYTQYF
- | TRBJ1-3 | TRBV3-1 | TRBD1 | CASSQGQGAYTIYF
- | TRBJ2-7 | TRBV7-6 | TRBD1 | CASSPGSTGPEYF
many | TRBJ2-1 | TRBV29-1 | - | CSVGPSVNEQFF
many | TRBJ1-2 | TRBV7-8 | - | CASSPRRGANYGYTF
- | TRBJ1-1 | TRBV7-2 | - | CASSAYLVGTEAFF
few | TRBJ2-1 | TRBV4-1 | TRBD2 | CASSQDRLALFF
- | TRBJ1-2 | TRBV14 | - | CASSQESRYGYTF
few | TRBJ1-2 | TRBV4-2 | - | CASSPYPGDYGYTF
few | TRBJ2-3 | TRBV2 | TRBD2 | CASSAGTRATDTQYF
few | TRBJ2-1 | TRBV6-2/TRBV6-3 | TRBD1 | CASTKQGAYNEQFF
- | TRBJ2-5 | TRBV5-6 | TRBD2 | CASSLVRGSTLETQYF
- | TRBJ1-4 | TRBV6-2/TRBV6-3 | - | CASSGTQAAANEKLFF
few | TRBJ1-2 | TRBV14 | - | CASSSGPRRNGYTF
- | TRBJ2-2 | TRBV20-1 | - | CSARDGNTGELFF
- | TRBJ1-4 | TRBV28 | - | CASSLASNEKLFF